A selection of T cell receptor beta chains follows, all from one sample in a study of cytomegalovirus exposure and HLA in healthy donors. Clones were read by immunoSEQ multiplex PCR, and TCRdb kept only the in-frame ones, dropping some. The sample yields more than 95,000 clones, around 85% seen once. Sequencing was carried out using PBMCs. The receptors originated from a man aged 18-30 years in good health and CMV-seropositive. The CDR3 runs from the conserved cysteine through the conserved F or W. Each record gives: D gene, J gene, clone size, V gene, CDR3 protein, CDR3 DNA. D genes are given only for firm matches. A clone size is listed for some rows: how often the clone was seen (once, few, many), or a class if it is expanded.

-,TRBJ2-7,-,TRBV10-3,CAISEGGYEQYF,TGTGCCATCAGTGAGGGCGGGTACGAGCAGTACTTC
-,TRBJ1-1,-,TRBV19,CASSTRQSNTEAFF,TGTGCCAGTAGTACCCGACAGAGCAACACTGAAGCTTTCTTT
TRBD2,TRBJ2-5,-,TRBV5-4,CASSLDVAGYQETQYF,TGTGCCAGCAGCTTGGATGTAGCGGGGTACCAAGAGACCCAGTACTTC
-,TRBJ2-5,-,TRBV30,CAWSRETQYF,TGTGCCTGGAGTCGGGAGACCCAGTACTTC
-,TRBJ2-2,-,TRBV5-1,CASSFTGNTGELFF,TGCGCCAGCAGCTTTACCGGGAACACCGGGGAGCTGTTTTTT
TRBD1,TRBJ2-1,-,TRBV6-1,CASSEGTGGDQEQFF,TGTGCCAGCAGTGAAGGGACAGGGGGCGATCAGGAGCAGTTCTTC
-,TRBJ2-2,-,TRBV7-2,CASSLIGSGELFF,TGTGCCAGCAGCTTAATCGGGTCCGGGGAGCTGTTTTTT
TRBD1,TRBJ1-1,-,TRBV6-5,CASTKLQGASTEAFF,TGTGCCAGCACAAAACTGCAGGGGGCGAGCACTGAAGCTTTCTTT
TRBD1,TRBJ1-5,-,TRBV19,CASSTYRGLTNQPQHF,TGTGCCAGTAGTACATACAGGGGGCTAACCAATCAGCCCCAGCATTTT
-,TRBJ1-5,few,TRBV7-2,CASSLDPPSAGNSNQPQHF,TGTGCCAGCAGCTTAGATCCCCCGTCCGCGGGTAATAGCAATCAGCCCCAGCATTTT
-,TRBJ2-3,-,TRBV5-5,CASSLGQRDTQYF,TGTGCCAGCAGCTTGGGACAAAGAGATACGCAGTATTTT
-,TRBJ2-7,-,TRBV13,CASSTNEAYEQYF,TGTGCCAGCAGCACTAATGAGGCCTACGAGCAGTACTTC
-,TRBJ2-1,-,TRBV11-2,CASSLSRGTYNEQFF,TGTGCCAGCAGCTTATCTCGGGGTACCTACAATGAGCAGTTCTTC
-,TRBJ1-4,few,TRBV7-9,CASRSVNREKLFF,TGTGCCAGCCGCTCGGTTAATCGGGAAAAACTGTTTTTT
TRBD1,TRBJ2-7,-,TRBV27,CASLGQGAYEQYF,TGTGCCAGCCTGGGACAGGGAGCTTACGAGCAGTACTTC
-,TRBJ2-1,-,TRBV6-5,CASSQGGDGQFF,TGTGCCAGCAGCCAGGGGGGTGATGGGCAGTTCTTC
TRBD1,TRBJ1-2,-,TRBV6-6,CASSPGQENNYGYTF,TGTGCCAGCAGTCCAGGACAGGAGAACAACTATGGCTACACCTTC